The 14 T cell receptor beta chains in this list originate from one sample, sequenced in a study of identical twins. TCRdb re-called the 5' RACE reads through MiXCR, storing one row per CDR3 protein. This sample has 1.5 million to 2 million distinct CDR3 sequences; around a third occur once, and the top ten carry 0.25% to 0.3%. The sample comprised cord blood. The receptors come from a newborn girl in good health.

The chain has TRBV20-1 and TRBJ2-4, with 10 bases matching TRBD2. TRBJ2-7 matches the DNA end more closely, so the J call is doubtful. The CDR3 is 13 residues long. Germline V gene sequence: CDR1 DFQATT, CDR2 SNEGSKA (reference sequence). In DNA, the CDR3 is TGCAGTGCCGTAGCGGGGGGTGCCTACGAGCAGTACTTC. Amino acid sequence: CSAVAGGAYEQYF.

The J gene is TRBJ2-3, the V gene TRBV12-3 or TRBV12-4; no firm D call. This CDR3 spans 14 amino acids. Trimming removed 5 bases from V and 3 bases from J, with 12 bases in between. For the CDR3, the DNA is TGTGCCAGCAGTCCAATGAGACTGACAGATACGCAGTATTTT. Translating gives CASSPMRLTDTQYF.

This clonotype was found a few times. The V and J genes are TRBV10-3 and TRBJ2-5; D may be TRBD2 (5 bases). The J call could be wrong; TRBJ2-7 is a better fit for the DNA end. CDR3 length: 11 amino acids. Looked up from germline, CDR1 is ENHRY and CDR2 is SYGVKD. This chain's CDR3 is CALLVGNEQYF. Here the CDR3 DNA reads TGTGCCCTTTTGGTCGGGAACGAGCAGTACTTC.

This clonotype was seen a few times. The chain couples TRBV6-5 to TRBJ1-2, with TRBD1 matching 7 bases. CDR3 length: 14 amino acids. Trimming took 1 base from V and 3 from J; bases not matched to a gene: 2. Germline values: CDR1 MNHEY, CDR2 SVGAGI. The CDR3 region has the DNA TGTGCCAGCAGTTACTTACAGGGGCACTATGGCTACACCTTC. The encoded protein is CASSYLQGHYGYTF.

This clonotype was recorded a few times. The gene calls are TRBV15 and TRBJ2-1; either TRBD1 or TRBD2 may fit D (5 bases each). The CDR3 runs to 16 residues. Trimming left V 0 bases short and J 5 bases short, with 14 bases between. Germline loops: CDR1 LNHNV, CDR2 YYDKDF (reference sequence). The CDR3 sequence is CATSRDVTLGDNEQFF. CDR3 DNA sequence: TGTGCCACCAGCAGAGATGTTACCCTGGGGGACAATGAGCAGTTCTTC.

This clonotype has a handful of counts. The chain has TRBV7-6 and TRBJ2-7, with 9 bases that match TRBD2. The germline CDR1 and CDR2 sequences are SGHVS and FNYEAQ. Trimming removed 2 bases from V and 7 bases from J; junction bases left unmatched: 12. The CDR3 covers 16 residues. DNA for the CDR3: TGTGCCAGCAGCTTAAGGTTGTTAGCGGGGGACAATGAGCAGTACTTC. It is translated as CASSLRLLAGDNEQYF.

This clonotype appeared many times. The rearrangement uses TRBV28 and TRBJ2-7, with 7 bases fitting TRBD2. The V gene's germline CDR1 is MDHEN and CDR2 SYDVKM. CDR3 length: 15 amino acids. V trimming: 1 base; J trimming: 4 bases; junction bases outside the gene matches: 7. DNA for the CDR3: TGTGCCAGCAGTTTATTGGGAGGGCCTTGGTACGAGCAGTACTTC. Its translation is CASSLLGGPWYEQYF.

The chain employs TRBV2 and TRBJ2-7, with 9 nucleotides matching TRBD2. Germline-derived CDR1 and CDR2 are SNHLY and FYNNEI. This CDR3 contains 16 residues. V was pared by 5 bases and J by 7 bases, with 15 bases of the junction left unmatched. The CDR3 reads CASSLFRTSDYNEQYF. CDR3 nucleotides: TGTGCCAGCAGTCTCTTCCGGACTAGCGACTACAATGAGCAGTACTTC.

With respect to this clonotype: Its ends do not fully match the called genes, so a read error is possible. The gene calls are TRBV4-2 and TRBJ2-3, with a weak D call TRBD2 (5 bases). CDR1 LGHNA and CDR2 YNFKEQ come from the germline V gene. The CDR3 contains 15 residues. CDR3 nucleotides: TGTGCCTGCAGCCAAGATAGGGTAGCGACAGATACGCAGTATTTT. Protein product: CACSQDRVATDTQYF.

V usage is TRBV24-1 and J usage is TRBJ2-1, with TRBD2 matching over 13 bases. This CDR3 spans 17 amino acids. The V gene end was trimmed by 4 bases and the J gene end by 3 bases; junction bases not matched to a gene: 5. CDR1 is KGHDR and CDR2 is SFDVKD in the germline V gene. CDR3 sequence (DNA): TGTGCCACCAGTGACCCGGGACTAGCGGGATTCTACAATGAGCAGTTCTTC. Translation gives CATSDPGLAGFYNEQFF.

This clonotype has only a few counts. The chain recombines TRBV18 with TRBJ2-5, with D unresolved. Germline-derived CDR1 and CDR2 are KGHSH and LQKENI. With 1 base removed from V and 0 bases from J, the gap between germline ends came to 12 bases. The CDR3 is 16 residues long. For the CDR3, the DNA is TGTGCCAGCTCACCACTTCCAGATCTCTACCAAGAGACCCAGTACTTC. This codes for CASSPLPDLYQETQYF. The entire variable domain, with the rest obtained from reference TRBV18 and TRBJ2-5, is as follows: NAGVMQNPRHLVRRRGQEARLRCSPMKGHSHVYWYRQLPEEGLKFMVYLQKENIIDESGMPKERFSAEFPKEGPSILRIQQVVRGDSAAYFCASSPLPDLYQETQYFGPGTRLLVL.

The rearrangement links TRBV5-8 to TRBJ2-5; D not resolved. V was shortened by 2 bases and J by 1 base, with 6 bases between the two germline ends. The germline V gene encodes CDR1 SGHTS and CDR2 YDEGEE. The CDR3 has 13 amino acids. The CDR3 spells CASSLPPQETQYF. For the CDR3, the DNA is TGTGCCAGCAGCTTACCACCCCAAGAGACCCAGTACTTC.

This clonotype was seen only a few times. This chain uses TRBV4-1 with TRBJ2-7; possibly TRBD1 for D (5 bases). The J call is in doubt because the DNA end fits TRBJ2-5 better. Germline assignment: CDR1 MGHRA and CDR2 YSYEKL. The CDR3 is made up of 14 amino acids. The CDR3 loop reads CASSQEVDRETQYF. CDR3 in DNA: TGCGCCAGCAGCCAAGAAGTCGACAGAGAGACCCAGTACTTC.

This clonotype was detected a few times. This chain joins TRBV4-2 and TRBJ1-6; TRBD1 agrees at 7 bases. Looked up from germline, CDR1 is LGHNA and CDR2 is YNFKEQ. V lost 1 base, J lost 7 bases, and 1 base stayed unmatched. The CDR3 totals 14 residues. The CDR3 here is CASSQGDRNSPLHF. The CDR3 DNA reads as TGTGCCAGCAGCCAAGGGGACAGAAATTCACCCCTCCACTTT.